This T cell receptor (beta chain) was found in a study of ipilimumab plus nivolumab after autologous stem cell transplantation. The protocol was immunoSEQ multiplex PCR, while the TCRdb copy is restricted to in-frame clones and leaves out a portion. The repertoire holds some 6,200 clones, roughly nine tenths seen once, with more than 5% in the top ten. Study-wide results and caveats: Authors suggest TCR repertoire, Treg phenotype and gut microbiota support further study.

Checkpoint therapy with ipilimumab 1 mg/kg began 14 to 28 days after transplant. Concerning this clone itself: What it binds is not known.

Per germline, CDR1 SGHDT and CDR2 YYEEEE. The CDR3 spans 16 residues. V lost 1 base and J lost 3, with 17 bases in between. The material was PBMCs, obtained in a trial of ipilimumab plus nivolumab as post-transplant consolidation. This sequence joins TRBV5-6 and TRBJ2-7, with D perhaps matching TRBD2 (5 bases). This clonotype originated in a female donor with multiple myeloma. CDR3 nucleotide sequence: TGTGCCAGCAGCTTGTTCGGGGAAAATCAGGTCTACGAGCAGTACTTC. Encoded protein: CASSLFGENQVYEQYF. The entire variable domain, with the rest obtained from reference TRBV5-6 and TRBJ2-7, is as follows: DAGVTQSPTHLIKTRGQQVTLRCSPKSGHDTVSWYQQALGQGPQFIFQYYEEEERQRGNFPDRFSGHQFPNYSSELNVNALLLGDSALYLCASSLFGENQVYEQYFGPGTRLTVT.